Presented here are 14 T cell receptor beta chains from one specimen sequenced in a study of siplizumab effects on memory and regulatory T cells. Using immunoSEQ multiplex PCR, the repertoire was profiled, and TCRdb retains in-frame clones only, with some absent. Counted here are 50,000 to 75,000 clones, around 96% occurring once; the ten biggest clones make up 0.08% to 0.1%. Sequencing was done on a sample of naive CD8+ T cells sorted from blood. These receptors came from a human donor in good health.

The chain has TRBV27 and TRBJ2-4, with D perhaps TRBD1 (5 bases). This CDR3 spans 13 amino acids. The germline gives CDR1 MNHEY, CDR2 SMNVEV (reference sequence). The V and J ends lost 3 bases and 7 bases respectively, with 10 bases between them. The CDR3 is CASSFGKGNIQYF. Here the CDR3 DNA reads TGTGCCAGCAGTTTTGGGAAGGGGAACATTCAGTACTTC.

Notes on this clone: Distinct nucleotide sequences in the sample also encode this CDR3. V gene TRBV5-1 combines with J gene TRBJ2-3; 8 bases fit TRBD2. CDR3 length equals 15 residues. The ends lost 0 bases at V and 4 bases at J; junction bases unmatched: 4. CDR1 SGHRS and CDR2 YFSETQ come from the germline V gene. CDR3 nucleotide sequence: TGCGCCAGCAGCTTGGCGGGACTAGAGGCAGATACGCAGTATTTT. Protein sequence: CASSLAGLEADTQYF. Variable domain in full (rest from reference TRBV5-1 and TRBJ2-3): KAGVTQTPRYLIKTRGQQVTLSCSPISGHRSVSWYQQTPGQGLQFLFEYFSETQRNKGNFPGRFSGRQFSNSRSEMNVSTLELGDSALYLCASSLAGLEADTQYFGPGTRLTVL.

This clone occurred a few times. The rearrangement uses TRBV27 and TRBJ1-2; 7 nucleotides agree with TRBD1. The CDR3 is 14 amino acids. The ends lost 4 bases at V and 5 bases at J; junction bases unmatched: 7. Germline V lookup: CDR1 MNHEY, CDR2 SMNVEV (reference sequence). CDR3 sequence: CASSSRQGVYGYTF. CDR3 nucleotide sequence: TGTGCCAGCAGTTCTCGACAGGGAGTGTATGGCTACACCTTC.

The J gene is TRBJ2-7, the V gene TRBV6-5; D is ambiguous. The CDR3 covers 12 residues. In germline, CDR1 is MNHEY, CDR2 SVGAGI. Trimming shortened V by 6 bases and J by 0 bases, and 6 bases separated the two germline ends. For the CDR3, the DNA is TGTGCCAGCAGGGACCTCTCCTACGAGCAGTACTTC. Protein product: CASRDLSYEQYF.

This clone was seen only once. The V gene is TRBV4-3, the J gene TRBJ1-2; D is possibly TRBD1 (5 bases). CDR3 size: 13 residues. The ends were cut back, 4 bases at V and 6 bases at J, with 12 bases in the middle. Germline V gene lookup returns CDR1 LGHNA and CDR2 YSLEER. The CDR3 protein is CASSPTGGNGYTF. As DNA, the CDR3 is TGCGCCAGCAGCCCTACAGGAGGTAATGGCTACACCTTC.

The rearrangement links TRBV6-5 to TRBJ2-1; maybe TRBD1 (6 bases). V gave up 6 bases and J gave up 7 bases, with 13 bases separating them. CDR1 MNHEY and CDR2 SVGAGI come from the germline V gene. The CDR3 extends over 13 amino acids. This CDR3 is CASRPGQFNEQFF. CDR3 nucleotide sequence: TGTGCCAGCAGACCCGGACAGTTTAATGAGCAGTTCTTC.

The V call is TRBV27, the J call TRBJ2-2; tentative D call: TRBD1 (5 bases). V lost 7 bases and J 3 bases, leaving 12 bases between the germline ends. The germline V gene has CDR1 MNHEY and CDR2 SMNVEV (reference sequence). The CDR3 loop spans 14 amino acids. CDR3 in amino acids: CASTHGAYTGELFF. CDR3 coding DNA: TGTGCCAGCACTCATGGGGCATACACCGGGGAGCTGTTTTTT.

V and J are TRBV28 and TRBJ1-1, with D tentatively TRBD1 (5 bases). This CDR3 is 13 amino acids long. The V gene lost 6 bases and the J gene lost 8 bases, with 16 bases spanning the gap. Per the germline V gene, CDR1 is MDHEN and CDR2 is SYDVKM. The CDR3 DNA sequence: TGTGCCAGCAGCCCCGGGGAGGGGTTCGAAGCTTTCTTT. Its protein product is CASSPGEGFEAFF.

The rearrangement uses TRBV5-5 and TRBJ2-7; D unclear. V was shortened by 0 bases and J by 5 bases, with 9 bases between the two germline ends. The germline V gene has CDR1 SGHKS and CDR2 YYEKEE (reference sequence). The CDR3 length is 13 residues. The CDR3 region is CASSLAGLDEQYF. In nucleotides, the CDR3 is TGTGCCAGCAGCTTGGCGGGCCTGGACGAGCAGTACTTC.

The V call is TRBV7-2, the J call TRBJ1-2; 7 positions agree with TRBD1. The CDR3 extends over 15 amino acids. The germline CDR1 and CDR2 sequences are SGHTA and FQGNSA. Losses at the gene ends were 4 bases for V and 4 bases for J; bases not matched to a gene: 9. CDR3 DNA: TGTGCCAGCAGCTCACAGGGGTTGGCCCTCTATGGCTACACCTTC. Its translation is CASSSQGLALYGYTF.

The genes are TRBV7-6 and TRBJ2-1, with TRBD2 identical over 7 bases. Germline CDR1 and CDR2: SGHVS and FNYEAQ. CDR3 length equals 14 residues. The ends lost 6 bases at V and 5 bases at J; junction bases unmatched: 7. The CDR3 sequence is CASRGGEYDNEQFF. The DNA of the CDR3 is TGTGCCAGCAGGGGGGGGGAGTATGACAATGAGCAGTTCTTC. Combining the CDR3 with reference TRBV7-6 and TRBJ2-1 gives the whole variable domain GAGVSQSPRYKVTKRGQDVALRCDPISGHVSLYWYRQALGQGPEFLTYFNYEAQQDKSGLPNDRFSAERPEGSISTLTIQRTEQRDSAMYRCASRGGEYDNEQFFGPGTRLTVL.

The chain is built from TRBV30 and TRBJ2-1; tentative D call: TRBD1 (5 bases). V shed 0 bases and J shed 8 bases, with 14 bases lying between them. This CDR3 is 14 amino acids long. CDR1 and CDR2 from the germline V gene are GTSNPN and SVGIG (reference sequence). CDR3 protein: CAWSVLEGAHEQFF. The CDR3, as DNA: TGTGCCTGGAGTGTCCTAGAAGGGGCCCATGAGCAGTTCTTC.

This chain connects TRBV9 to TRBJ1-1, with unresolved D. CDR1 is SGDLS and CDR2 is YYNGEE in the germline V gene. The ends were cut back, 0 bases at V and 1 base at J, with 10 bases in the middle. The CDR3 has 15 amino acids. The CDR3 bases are TGTGCCAGCAGCGTAGAAGAGAATCCGAACACTGAAGCTTTCTTT. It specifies CASSVEENPNTEAFF.

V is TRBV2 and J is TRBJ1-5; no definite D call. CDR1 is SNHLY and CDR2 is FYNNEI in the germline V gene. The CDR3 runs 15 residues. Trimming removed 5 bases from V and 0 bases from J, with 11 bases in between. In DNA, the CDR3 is TGTGCCAGCAGTTACGATAGATATAGCAATCAGCCCCAGCATTTT. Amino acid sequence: CASSYDRYSNQPQHF.